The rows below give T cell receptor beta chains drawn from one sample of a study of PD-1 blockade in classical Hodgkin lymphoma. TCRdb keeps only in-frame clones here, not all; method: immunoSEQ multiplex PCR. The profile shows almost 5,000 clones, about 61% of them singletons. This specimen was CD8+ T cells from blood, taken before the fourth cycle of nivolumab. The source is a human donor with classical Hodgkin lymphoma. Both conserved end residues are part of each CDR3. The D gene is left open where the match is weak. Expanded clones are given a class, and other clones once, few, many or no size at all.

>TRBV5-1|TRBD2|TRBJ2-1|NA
CASSTNPGLAGGTRNEQFF
TGCGCCAGCAGCACGAACCCGGGACTAGCGGGAGGGACCAGGAATGAGCAGTTCTTC
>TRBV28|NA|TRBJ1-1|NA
CASSPPGILMNTEAFF
TGTGCCAGCAGTCCTCCCGGGATCCTCATGAACACTGAAGCTTTCTTT
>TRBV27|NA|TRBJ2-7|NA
CASIPGHEQYF
TGTGCCAGCATCCCCGGGCACGAGCAGTACTTC
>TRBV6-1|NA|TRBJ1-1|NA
CASSEEGRNTEAFF
TGTGCCAGCAGTGAAGAGGGACGGAACACTGAAGCTTTCTTT
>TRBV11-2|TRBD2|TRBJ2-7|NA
CASSLVSGPILSEQYF
TGTGCCAGCAGCTTAGTTAGCGGGCCTATACTGTCCGAGCAGTACTTC
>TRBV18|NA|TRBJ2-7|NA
CASSPSGSTEQYF
TGTGCCAGCTCACCATCCGGGAGTACCGAGCAGTACTTC
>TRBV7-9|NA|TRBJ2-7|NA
CASRDGARDEQYF
TGTGCCAGCCGGGACGGTGCTCGCGACGAGCAGTACTTC
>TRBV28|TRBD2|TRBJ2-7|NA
CASSPPLGAGAEQYF
TGTGCCAGCAGTCCACCCCTCGGAGCGGGAGCCGAGCAGTACTTC
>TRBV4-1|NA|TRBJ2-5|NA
CASSQDVQGRGETQYF
TGCGCCAGCAGCCAAGATGTACAGGGGAGGGGAGAGACCCAGTACTTC
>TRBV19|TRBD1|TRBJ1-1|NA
CASSLADRGRSEAFF
TGTGCCAGTAGTCTGGCCGACAGGGGAAGGTCTGAAGCTTTCTTT
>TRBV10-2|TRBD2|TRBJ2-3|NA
CASSVGVAGGLSTDTQYF
TGCGCCAGCAGTGTGGGGGTAGCGGGGGGGTTGAGCACAGATACGCAGTATTTT
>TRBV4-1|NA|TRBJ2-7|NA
CASSHGDWAYEQYF
TGCGCCAGCAGCCACGGGGACTGGGCCTACGAGCAGTACTTC
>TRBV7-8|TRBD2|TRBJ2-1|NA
CASSLAGAGDEQFF
TGTGCCAGCAGCTTAGCGGGTGCGGGAGATGAGCAGTTCTTC
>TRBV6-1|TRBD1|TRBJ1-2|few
CASNRDWTGNYGYTF
TGTGCCAGCAACCGGGACTGGACAGGGAACTATGGCTACACCTTC
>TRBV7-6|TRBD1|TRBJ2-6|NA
CASSKYRTGGSGANVLTF
TGTGCCAGCAGCAAATATCGGACAGGGGGGTCAGGGGCCAACGTCCTGACTTTC
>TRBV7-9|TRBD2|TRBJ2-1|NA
CASSLVLAGEDEQFF
TGTGCCAGCAGCTTAGTGCTAGCGGGAGAGGATGAGCAGTTCTTC
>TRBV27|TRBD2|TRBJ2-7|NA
CASSSGLASSREQYF
TGTGCCAGCAGTTCCGGACTAGCGTCTTCTCGGGAGCAGTACTTC
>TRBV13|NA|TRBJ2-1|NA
CASSSTSYNEQFF
TGTGCCAGCAGTTCGACTAGCTACAATGAGCAGTTCTTC
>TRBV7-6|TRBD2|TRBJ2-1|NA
CASSLNDVPGTSGEHSYNEQFF
TGTGCCAGCAGCTTAAATGACGTTCCCGGGACTAGCGGGGAGCATTCCTACAATGAGCAGTTCTTC
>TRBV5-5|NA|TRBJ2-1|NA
CASGLWGVYNEQFF
TGTGCCAGCGGGCTGTGGGGGGTCTACAATGAGCAGTTCTTC
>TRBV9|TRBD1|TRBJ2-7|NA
CASSVGGGPYEQYF
TGTGCCAGCAGCGTAGGAGGGGGCCCCTACGAGCAGTACTTC
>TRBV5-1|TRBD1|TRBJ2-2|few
CASRPPRTGGETGELFF
TGCGCCAGCAGGCCCCCCAGGACAGGGGGAGAAACCGGGGAGCTGTTTTTT
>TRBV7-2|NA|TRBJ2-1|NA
CASSLPGLTNEQFF
TGTGCCAGCAGCCTCCCGGGACTCACCAATGAGCAGTTCTTC
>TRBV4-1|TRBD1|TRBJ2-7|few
CASSHNTGTGTSEQYF
TGCGCCAGCAGCCATAATACCGGGACAGGGACGAGCGAGCAGTACTTC
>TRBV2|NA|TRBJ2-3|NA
CASRRSAGSTDTQYF
TGTGCCAGCAGGCGGAGTGCGGGTAGCACAGATACGCAGTATTTT
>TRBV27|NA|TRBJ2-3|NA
CASMPGSTDTQYF
TGTGCCAGCATGCCGGGATCTACAGATACGCAGTATTTT
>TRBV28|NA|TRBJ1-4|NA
CASSFLVGHPNEKLFF
TGTGCCAGCAGTTTCCTAGTCGGACATCCGAATGAAAAACTGTTTTTT
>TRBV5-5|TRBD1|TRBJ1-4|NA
CASSGSGTGGEKLFF
TGTGCCAGCAGCGGATCCGGGACAGGGGGCGAAAAACTGTTTTTT
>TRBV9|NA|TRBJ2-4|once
CASSPTRGAGNIQYF
TGTGCCAGCAGCCCGACACGGGGCGCAGGAAACATTCAGTACTTC
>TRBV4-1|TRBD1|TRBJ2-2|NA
CASSQLRITGQGARGAGELFF
TGCGCCAGCAGCCAATTGCGCATTACGGGACAGGGGGCGCGGGGCGCCGGGGAGCTGTTTTTT
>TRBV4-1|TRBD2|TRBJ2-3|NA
CASSQELAGGTDTQYF
TGCGCCAGCAGCCAAGAGTTAGCGGGAGGCACAGATACGCAGTATTTT
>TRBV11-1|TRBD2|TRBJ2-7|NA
CASSRPAGGAGEQYF
TGTGCCAGCAGCCGCCCCGCCGGGGGGGCCGGCGAGCAGTACTTC
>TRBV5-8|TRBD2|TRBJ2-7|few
CASRLTSVYEQYF
TGTGCCAGCAGATTGACTAGCGTGTACGAGCAGTACTTC
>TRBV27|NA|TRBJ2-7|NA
CASSFGGTSGEQYF
TGTGCCAGCAGTTTCGGCGGTACCTCCGGCGAGCAGTACTTC
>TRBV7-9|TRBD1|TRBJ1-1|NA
CASSPRQGTTGTEAFF
TGTGCCAGCAGCCCCCGACAGGGAACCACGGGGACTGAAGCTTTCTTT
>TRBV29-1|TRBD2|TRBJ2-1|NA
CSVEVPSGAPYNEQFF
TGCAGCGTTGAAGTACCCAGCGGGGCTCCCTACAATGAGCAGTTCTTC
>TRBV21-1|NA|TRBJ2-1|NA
CASSRFQSGRPTQGEQFF
TGTGCCAGCAGCAGATTCCAAAGCGGGAGACCAACTCAGGGTGAGCAGTTCTTC
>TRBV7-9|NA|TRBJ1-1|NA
CASSRTSVDTEAFF
TGTGCCAGCAGCCGGACCTCAGTAGACACTGAAGCTTTCTTT
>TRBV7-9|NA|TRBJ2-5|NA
CASSPRDTEETQYF
TGTGCCAGCAGCCCCCGGGACACCGAAGAGACCCAGTACTTC
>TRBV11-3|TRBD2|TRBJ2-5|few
CASSLRTSGMVETQYF
TGTGCCAGCAGCTTAAGGACTAGCGGGATGGTTGAGACCCAGTACTTC
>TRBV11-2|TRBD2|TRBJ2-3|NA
CASSPSGRYADTQYF
TGTGCCAGCAGCCCCAGCGGGAGGTACGCAGATACGCAGTATTTT
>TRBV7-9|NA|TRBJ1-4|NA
CASSLALGAGEKLFF
TGTGCCAGCAGCTTAGCTTTGGGGGCGGGTGAAAAACTGTTTTTT
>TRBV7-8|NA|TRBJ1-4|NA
CASSLDDRTNEKLFF
TGTGCCAGCAGCTTAGACGACAGAACAAATGAAAAACTGTTTTTT
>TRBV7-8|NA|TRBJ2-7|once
CASSLAGGGSYEQYF
TGTGCCAGCAGCTTAGCGGGCGGCGGGTCCTACGAGCAGTACTTC
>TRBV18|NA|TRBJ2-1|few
CASSQGYNEQFF
TGTGCCAGCTCACAGGGTTACAATGAGCAGTTCTTC
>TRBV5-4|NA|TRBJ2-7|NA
CASSLDQGRYEQYF
TGTGCCAGCAGCTTGGACCAGGGACGGTACGAGCAGTACTTC
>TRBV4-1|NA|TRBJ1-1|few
CASSQGGPGTEAFF
TGCGCCAGCAGCCAAGGTGGACCTGGCACTGAAGCTTTCTTT
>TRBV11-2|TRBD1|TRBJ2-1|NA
CASSYDRGSYNEQFF
TGTGCCAGCAGCTACGACAGGGGGTCCTACAATGAGCAGTTCTTC
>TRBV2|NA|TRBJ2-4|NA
CASIERGGNIQYF
TGTGCCAGCATTGAGAGAGGGGGGAACATTCAGTACTTC
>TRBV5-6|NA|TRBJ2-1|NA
CASSLVYNHNEQFF
TGTGCCAGCAGCTTGGTGTACAACCACAATGAGCAGTTCTTC
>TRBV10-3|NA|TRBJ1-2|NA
CAISEQGLLTGYTF
TGTGCCATCAGTGAGCAGGGGCTTTTGACCGGCTACACCTTC
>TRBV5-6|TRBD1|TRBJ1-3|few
CASSSHISGTGYGNTIYF
TGTGCCAGCAGCTCTCATATAAGCGGGACAGGGTATGGAAACACCATATATTTT
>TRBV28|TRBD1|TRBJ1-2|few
CASSLWGTATPLNYGYTF
TGTGCCAGCAGTTTATGGGGGACAGCCACACCACTCAACTATGGCTACACCTTC
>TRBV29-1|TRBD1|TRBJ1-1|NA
CHQPPGTGGEAFF
TGCCACCAACCCCCCGGGACAGGGGGTGAAGCTTTCTTT
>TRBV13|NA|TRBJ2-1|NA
CASSSGPPGLYNEQFF
TGTGCCAGCAGCTCCGGACCCCCCGGGCTTTACAATGAGCAGTTCTTC
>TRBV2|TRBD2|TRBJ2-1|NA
CASSEGTSGIFSYNEQFF
TGTGCCAGCAGTGAAGGGACTAGCGGAATCTTCTCCTACAATGAGCAGTTCTTC
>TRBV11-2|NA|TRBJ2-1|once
CASSLVPGYHNEQFF
TGTGCCAGCAGCTTAGTTCCAGGGTACCACAATGAGCAGTTCTTC
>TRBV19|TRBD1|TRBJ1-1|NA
CASSIGLGQSEAFF
TGTGCCAGTAGTATAGGGTTGGGACAGAGTGAAGCTTTCTTT